This entry lists 12 T cell receptor beta chains sequenced from one sample in a study of T cell responses to AZD1222 COVID-19 vaccine. Profiling relied on immunoSEQ multiplex PCR, and the TCRdb table lists in-frame clones only, not all of them. Here the sample spans 250,000 to 300,000 clones, around 93% being singletons. The source material was peripheral blood, sampled 28 days after the second AZD1222 dose. The receptor set was obtained from an adult who received the AZD1222 COVID-19 vaccine.

Of note for this clone: Other nucleotide sequences in the sample specify the same CDR3. CDR3 sequence (DNA): TGTGCCAGCAGTGACAGGGGCCAGCCCCAGCATTTT. Translating gives CASSDRGQPQHF. The chain links TRBV2 to TRBJ1-5, with D perhaps matching TRBD1 (6 bases). Germline CDR1 is SNHLY and CDR2 is FYNNEI. The CDR3 length is 12 residues. Trimming took off 3 bases at V and 7 bases at J, with 7 bases between the two ends.

The V and J genes are TRBV5-1 and TRBJ1-5, with no clear D. The germline V and J ends were trimmed by 4 bases and 6 bases, with 11 bases remaining between them. This CDR3 spans 13 amino acids. The germline V gene has CDR1 SGHRS and CDR2 YFSETQ. This chain's CDR3 is CASSQRPGQPQHF. CDR3 sequence (DNA): TGCGCCAGCAGCCAACGGCCGGGTCAGCCCCAGCATTTT.

The V gene is TRBV6-5, the J gene TRBJ2-7, with D perhaps matching TRBD1 (6 bases). CDR1 MNHEY and CDR2 SVGAGI come from the germline V gene. This CDR3 contains 12 residues. V lost 11 bases, J lost 4 bases, and 15 bases lay in between. DNA for the CDR3: TGTGCCCTGGGGGACACCCTATACGAGCAGTACTTC. Its protein is CALGDTLYEQYF.

This chain links TRBV10-3 with TRBJ2-7; 10 positions match TRBD1. The trim removed 6 bases at V and 6 bases at J, leaving 14 bases unmatched. Germline CDR1 and CDR2: ENHRY and SYGVKD. The CDR3 length is 16 residues. CDR3 protein: CAIRSRGQGPLGEQYF. DNA of the CDR3: TGTGCCATCAGAAGCAGGGGACAGGGGCCCTTGGGCGAGCAGTACTTC.

This chain uses TRBV3-1 (or the pseudogene TRBV3-2) with TRBJ1-5; tentative D call: TRBD1 (6 bases). CDR1 LGHDT and CDR2 YNNKEL come from the germline V gene (reference sequence). CDR3 size: 15 residues. Between the trimmed V and J ends, which lost 1 base and 6 bases, there was a span of 13 bases. DNA for the CDR3: TGTGCCAGCAGCCAAGCCCGACAGGAAGGTCAGCCCCAGCATTTT. This codes for CASSQARQEGQPQHF.

The rearrangement links TRBV6-5 to TRBJ2-5, with TRBD2 matching 15 bases. Trimming removed 6 bases from V and 5 bases from J; junction bases left unmatched: 4. The CDR3 sequence is 15 residues long. Germline V lookup: CDR1 MNHEY, CDR2 SVGAGI. In DNA, the CDR3 is TGTGCCAGCAGGGGACTAGCGGGGGGAGAGGAGACCCAGTACTTC. Translation gives CASRGLAGGEETQYF.

The CDR3 DNA sequence: TGTGCCAGCAGTCCCTCGGGGGCACCCCTCCACTTT. Amino acids: CASSPSGAPLHF. This chain links TRBV2 with TRBJ1-6; D may be TRBD1 (5 bases). Trimming took 5 bases from V and 11 from J, leaving 10 bases between them. Germline CDR1 is SNHLY and CDR2 is FYNNEI. This CDR3 region has 12 residues.

The chain recombines TRBV7-2 with TRBJ1-2; no clear D gene. Per germline, CDR1 SGHTA and CDR2 FQGNSA. Between the trimmed V and J ends, which lost 1 base and 4 bases, there was a span of 10 bases. CDR3 length equals 14 residues. The DNA of the CDR3 is TGTGCCAGCAGCTTAGGAGCTGGGCCCTATGGCTACACCTTC. Encoded protein: CASSLGAGPYGYTF.

The chain employs TRBV5-6 and TRBJ2-4; maybe TRBD2 (6 bases). V lost 0 bases, J lost 8 bases, and 12 bases lay in between. The CDR3 consists of 14 residues. Germline V gives CDR1 SGHDT, CDR2 YYEEEE. The CDR3 nucleotides read TGTGCCAGCAGCTTGGGACTGCCGGGGGACATTCAGTACTTC. This codes for CASSLGLPGDIQYF.

This CDR3 reads CAWSRDTASPYEQYF. As DNA, the CDR3 is TGTGCCTGGAGCCGGGACACCGCCTCTCCCTACGAGCAGTACTTC. This chain connects TRBV30 to TRBJ2-7; possibly TRBD1 for D (6 bases). V lost 3 bases and J 2 bases, leaving 17 bases between the germline ends. CDR3 length: 15 residues. CDR1 and CDR2 from the germline V gene are GTSNPN and SVGIG (reference sequence).

The chain employs TRBV5-1 and TRBJ1-6; no firm D call. Germline V lookup: CDR1 SGHRS, CDR2 YFSETQ. Trimming shortened V by 0 bases and J by 6 bases, and 4 bases separated the two germline ends. This CDR3 is built from 13 residues. The CDR3: CASSLEVNSPLHF. The CDR3 region has the DNA TGCGCCAGCAGCTTGGAGGTTAATTCACCCCTCCACTTT.

The gene calls are TRBV4-3 and TRBJ2-1; 9 bases are shared with TRBD1. Germline V lookup: CDR1 LGHNA, CDR2 YSLEER. The CDR3 has 17 residues. The V gene end was trimmed by 3 bases and the J gene end by 8 bases; junction bases not matched to a gene: 14. DNA for the CDR3: TGCGCCAGCAGCCAGCACGCCCGGGACAGGGTGATGGATGAGCAGTTCTTC. This gives the protein CASSQHARDRVMDEQFF.